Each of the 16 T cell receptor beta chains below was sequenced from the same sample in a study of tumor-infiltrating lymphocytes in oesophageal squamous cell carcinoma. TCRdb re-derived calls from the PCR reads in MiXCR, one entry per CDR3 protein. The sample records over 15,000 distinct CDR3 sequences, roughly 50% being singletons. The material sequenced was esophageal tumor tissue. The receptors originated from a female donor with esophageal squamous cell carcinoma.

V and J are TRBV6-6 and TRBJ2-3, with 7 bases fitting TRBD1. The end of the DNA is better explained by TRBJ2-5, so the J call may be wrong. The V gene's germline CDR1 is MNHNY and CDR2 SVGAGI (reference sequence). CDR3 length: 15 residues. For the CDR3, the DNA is TGTGCCAGCAGTTACTCGAGTGACAGGGAAGGGACCCAGTACTTC. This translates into CASSYSSDREGTQYF.

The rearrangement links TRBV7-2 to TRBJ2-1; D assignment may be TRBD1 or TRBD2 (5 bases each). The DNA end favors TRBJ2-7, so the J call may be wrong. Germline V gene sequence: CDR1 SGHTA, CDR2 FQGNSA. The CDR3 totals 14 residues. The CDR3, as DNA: TGTGCCAGCAGCTTTAGATCCGGGGCCGGCGAGCAGTACTTC. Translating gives CASSFRSGAGEQYF.

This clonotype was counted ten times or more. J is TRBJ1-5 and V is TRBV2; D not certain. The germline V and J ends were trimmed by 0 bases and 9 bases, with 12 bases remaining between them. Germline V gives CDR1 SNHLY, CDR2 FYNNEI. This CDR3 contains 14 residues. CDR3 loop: CASSEALSSSPQHF. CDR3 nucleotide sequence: TGTGCCAGCAGTGAAGCGCTTTCCTCTTCGCCCCAGCATTTT.

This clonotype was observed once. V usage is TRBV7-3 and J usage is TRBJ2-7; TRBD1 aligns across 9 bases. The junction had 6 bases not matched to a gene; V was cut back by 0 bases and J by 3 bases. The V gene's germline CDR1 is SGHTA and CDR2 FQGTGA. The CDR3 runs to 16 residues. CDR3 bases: TGTGCCAGCAGCTTAACTACGGGACAGGGAGGCTACGAGCAGTACTTC. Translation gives CASSLTTGQGGYEQYF. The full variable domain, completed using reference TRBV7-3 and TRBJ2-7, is GAGVSQTPSNKVTEKGKYVELRCDPISGHTALYWYRQSLGQGPEFLIYFQGTGAADDSGLPNDRFFAVRPEGSVSTLKIQRTERGDSAVYLCASSLTTGQGGYEQYFGPGTRLTVT.

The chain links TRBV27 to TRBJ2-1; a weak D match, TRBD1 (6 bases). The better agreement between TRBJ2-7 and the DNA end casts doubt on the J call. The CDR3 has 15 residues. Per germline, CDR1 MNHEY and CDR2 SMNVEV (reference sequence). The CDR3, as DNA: TGTGCCAGCAGTCCCGGTCCCCAGTGGGACAATGAGCAGTACTTC. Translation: CASSPGPQWDNEQYF.

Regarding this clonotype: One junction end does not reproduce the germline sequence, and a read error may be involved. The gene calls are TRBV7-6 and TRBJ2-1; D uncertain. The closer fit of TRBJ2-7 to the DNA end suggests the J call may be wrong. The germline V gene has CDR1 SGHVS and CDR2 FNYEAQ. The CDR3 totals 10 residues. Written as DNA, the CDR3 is TGTGCTAGCAGCTCCTACGAGCAGTACTTC. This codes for CASSSYEQYF.

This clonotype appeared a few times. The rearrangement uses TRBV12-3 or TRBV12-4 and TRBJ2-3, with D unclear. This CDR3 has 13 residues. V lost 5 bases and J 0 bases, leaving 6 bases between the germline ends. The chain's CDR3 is CASSTGSTDTQYF. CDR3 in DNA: TGTGCCAGCAGTACTGGTAGCACAGATACGCAGTATTTT.

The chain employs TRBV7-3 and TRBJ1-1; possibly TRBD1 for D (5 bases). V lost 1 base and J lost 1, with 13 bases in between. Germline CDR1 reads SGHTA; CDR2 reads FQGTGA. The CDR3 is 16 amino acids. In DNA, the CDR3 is TGTGCCAGCAGCTTAATTGCAGGGATCGGGAACACTGAAGCTTTCTTT. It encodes CASSLIAGIGNTEAFF.

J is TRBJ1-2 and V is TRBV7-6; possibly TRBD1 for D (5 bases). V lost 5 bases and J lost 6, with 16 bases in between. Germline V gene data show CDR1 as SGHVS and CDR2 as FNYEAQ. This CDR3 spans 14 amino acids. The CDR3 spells CASSKTEARDGYTF. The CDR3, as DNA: TGTGCCAGCAGCAAGACAGAGGCCCGGGATGGCTACACCTTC.

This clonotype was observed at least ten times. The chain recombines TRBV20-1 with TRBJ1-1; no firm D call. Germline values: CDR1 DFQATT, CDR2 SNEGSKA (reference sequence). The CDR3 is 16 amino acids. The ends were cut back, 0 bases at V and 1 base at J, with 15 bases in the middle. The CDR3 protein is CSARDLTVRTNTEAFF. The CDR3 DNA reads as TGCAGTGCTAGAGACCTAACCGTCCGGACGAACACTGAAGCTTTCTTT.

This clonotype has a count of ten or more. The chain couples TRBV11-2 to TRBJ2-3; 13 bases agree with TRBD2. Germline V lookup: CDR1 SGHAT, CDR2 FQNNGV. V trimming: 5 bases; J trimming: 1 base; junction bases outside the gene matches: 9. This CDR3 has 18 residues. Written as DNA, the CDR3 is TGTGCCAGCAGCCGCCGGACTAGCGGGAGTTCAGGCACAGATACGCAGTATTTT. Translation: CASSRRTSGSSGTDTQYF.

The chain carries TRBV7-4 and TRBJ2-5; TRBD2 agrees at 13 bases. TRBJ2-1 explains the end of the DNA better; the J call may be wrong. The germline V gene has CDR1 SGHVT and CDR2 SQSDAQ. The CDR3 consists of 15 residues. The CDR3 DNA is TGTGCCAGCAGCGAACTAGCGGGAGGGCTGAATGAGCAGTTCTTC. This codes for CASSELAGGLNEQFF.

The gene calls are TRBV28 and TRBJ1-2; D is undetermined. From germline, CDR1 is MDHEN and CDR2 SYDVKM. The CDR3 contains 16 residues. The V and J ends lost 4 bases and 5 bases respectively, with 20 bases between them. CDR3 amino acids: CASSSVLLGYGYGYTF. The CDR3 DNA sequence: TGTGCCAGCAGTTCCGTCCTATTAGGGTATGGGTATGGCTACACCTTC.

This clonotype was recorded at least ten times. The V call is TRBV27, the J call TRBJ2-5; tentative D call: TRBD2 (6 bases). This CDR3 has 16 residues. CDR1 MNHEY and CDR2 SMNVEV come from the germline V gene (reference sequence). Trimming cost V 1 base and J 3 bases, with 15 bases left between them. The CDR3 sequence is CASSLLGMRREETQYF. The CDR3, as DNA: TGTGCCAGCAGTTTATTGGGTATGAGGAGGGAAGAGACCCAGTACTTC.

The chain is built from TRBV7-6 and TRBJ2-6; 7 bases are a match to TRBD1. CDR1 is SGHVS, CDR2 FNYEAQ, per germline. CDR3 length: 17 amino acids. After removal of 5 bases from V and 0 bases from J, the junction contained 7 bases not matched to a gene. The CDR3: CASSPRQGSSGANVLTF. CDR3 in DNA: TGTGCCAGCAGCCCCCGACAGGGAAGCTCTGGGGCCAACGTCCTGACTTTC.

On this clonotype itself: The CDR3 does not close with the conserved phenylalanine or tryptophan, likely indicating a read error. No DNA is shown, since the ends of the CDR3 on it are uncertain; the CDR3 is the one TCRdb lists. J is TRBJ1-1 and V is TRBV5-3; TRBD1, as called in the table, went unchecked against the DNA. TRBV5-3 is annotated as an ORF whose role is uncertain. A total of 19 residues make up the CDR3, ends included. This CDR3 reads CARSLTVEDSSSTSSTSGQ.